This T cell receptor beta chain was profiled in a study of blood T cell repertoires in COVID-19. V lost 0 bases and J lost 8, with 17 bases in between. Germline V gives CDR1 LGHNA, CDR2 YNFKEQ. The CDR3 loop spans 16 amino acids. TCRdb's table, derived via immunoSEQ multiplex PCR, lists solely in-frame clones and lacks some. The sample shows about 180,000 clones, over 75% of them seen only once. The sequencing sample was made of peripheral blood. This clonotype originated in a woman in her seventies with acute or convalescent COVID-19. V is TRBV4-2 and J is TRBJ1-3; weak D call: TRBD1 (5 bases). CDR3 nucleotides: TGTGCCAGCAGCCAAGATGTGGAGGGGTGGAAGGACACCATATATTTT. It yields the protein CASSQDVEGWKDTIYF.